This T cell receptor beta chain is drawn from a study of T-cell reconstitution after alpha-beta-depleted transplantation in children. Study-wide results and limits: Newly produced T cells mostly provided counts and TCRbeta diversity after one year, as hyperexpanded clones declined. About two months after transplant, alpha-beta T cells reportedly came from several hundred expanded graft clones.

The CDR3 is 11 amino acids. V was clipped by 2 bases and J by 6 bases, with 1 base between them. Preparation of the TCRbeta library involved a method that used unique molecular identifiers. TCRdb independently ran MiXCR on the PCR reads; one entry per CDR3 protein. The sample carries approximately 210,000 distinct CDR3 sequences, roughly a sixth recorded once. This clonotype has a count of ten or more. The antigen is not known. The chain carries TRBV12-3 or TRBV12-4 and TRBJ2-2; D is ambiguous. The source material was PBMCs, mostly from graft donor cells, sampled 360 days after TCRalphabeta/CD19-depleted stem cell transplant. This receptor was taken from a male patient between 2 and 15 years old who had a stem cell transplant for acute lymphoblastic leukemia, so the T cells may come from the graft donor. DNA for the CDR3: TGTGCCAGCAGTTTATCCGGGGAGCTGTTTTTT. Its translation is CASSLSGELFF.